The entry below gives a single TCR beta chain sequence along with its context. Its antigen is not yet known. Within one base of it there is no much larger clone, and no base qualities were kept. The sample is drawn from a study of cytotoxic CD8 clonotypes in ibrutinib-treated CLL listed by TCRdb under 2021. Turning to the overall study: The cohort had 11 relapsed/refractory and around 15 treatment-naive patients; some 17 were IGHV unmutated. Responses were partial in approximately 24 patients and complete in 2; after median approximately 69 months follow-up, about 14 stayed in remission and some twelve progressed. The response samples were drawn at a median of 12 months into treatment, with a range of about 6 to 36 months. Samples averaged about 260,000 productive templates and roughly 86,000 productive rearrangements. Longitudinal samples were obtainable from about 30% of the roughly 90 participants in the trial. Cryopreserved peripheral blood mononuclear cells were obtained prior to treatment, at the time of response, and at either disease progression or sustained remission. Every sample from remission and from progressive disease was obtained while the patients were still on ibrutinib. Study-wide conclusions, independent of this receptor: An increase in clonality was observed at ibrutinib response, with clonality remaining stable during sustained remission and falling back toward baseline at progression. Public clonotypes were rare and either shrank or stayed stable during treatment, and the rise in clonality at ibrutinib response reflected expansion of private clonotypes. At baseline, clonality was higher than in age-matched healthy donors and showed a strong correlation with circulating CD8+ T-cell counts. Lymph node repertoires were not examined, and the timing of sampling was not matched between patients in sustained remission and those whose disease progressed.

A MiSeq instrument was used for deep resolution sequencing, which targeted depths ranging from 1 in 1 million up to 1 in 200,000 T cells, with coverage averaging 10x for each clonotype. TCR beta libraries were generated with the immunoSEQ hsTCRB Kit. For the original study's pipeline: ImmunoSEQ Data Assistant and ImmunoSEQ Analyzer were used for data analysis, and V, D and J genes were assigned according to IMGT definitions. Clonality, with values ranging from 0 to 1, was calculated as one minus the normalized Shannon entropy of productive rearrangement frequencies. Only overrepresented clonotypes making up at least 0.05% of each patient's repertoire were included in the public clonotype analysis. Repertoires from some twelve age-matched healthy donors in immuneACCESS were used as clonality controls. Here the immuneACCESS table is served through TCRdb, limited to in-frame sequences with V and J called. Missing clones are a known gap in these copies; in checked studies unresolved V genes cover under half, and the rest lacks a known reason. The V and J calls and clone size were taken over from that table, and D and trimming were inferred from the DNA. This sample has roughly 190,000 clones in its table, and over 60% of those were observed once. About an eighth of the sample goes to the ten largest clones.

Per the publication, the time point label means: approximately 2 years on ibrutinib. For TCR beta library preparation, roughly 2.2 micrograms of genomic DNA were isolated from cryopreserved PBMCs. High-throughput TCR beta sequencing was performed on longitudinal blood samples from CLL patients receiving ibrutinib monotherapy. The patients took part in an open-label, single-center phase 2 trial of ibrutinib monotherapy. The TCR originated in a human donor with chronic lymphocytic leukemia. The sample in question was PBMCs, obtained after 24 months of ibrutinib treatment.

The CDR3 sequence is CASSLAGTGERGYTF. Here is the DNA: TGTGCCAGCAGCTTAGCTGGGACGGGCGAAAGGGGCTACACCTTC. This chain is built from TRBV7-9 and TRBJ1-2, with TRBD1 tentatively as D gene (5 bases match). From the cysteine up to the phenylalanine, the CDR3 has a length of 15 residues. The read is trimmed to its CDR3 DNA, 45 bases read in frame from base 1. V was cut back by 0 bases and J by 8 bases, leaving a gap of 16 bases between them. Reading the germline V gene (reference sequence) gives CDR1 SEHNR and CDR2 FQNEAQ.